This entry is about one T cell receptor beta chain. What it binds is not known. Germline trimming cut 1 base from V and 5 bases from J; bases unmatched to any gene: 7. Germline V lookup: CDR1 LNHDA, CDR2 SQIVND (reference sequence). This CDR3 spans 17 amino acids. The data stem from a study of T cell repertoires in cytomegalovirus infection. Across the study: CMV epitopes in the study were HLA-C-restricted (recently identified) and HLA-B-restricted (well studied). Public TCR beta signatures were indicative of both CMV infection and a matching HLA type. Study findings and constraints: Cumulated frequencies of public TCR beta families served to identify carriers of CMV plus the relevant HLA. CMV-specific TCR beta clonotypes restricted by HLA-C were the ones dominating the ex vivo response.

A single record per CDR3 protein comes from TCRdb applying MiXCR to the reads. Of roughly 70,000 distinct CDR3 sequences listed, 20% to 25% were seen once; the top ten hold approximately 61%. The sequencing here drew on CD8+ T cells from cultured PBMCs, taken from culture after CMV antigen stimulation. This sequence originates from a human donor in good health (CMV status not recorded). Some clones in this sample may be carry-over from other donors' samples. This chain uses TRBV19 with TRBJ2-4, with 11 bases that match TRBD2. CDR3: CASSIVGAGLAENIQYF. The CDR3 DNA reads TGTGCCAGTAGTATAGTAGGGGCGGGACTAGCGGAAAACATTCAGTACTTC.